This TCR beta chain was found in a study of a mutant IDH1 vaccine in newly diagnosed glioma. TCRdb's table, derived via immunoSEQ multiplex PCR, lists solely in-frame clones and lacks some. Of 99,000 or so clones listed, 70% to 90% are singletons. Per germline, CDR1 SGHTA and CDR2 FQGNSA. The V end lost 4 bases, the J end lost 0 bases, and 13 bases lay between the germline ends. This CDR3 spans 16 amino acids. Time point indicated: baseline, week 1 (first vaccination visit). Documented treatment: pre-vaccination baseline after standard-of-care therapy. The chain combines TRBV7-2 with TRBJ1-5; no reliable D call. This receptor was identified in a woman aged 45-59 years with glioma. The sequences come from PBMCs, collected from a glioma patient treated with radiotherapy, temozolomide or both. The CDR3, as DNA: TGTGCCAGCAGCTCGGACGTGACAAATAGCAATCAGCCCCAGCATTTT. As protein: CASSSDVTNSNQPQHF. Full variable domain (missing parts from reference TRBV7-2 and TRBJ1-5): GAGVSQSPSNKVTEKGKDVELRCDPISGHTALYWYRQSLGQGLEFLIYFQGNSAPDKSGLPSDRFSAERTGGSVSTLTIQRTQQEDSAVYLCASSSDVTNSNQPQHFGDGTRLSIL.